This T cell receptor (beta chain) was obtained from a study of response to subunit inactivated influenza vaccine. The table lists this clonotype with many counts. Unmatched junction bases numbered 5, after V lost 4 bases and J lost 5 bases. This CDR3 spans 13 amino acids. Germline CDR1 reads SQVTM; CDR2 reads ANQGSEA. TCRdb re-analysed the RT-PCR reads in MiXCR, keeping a single row per CDR3 protein. Found here are some 600,000 distinct CDR3 sequences, approximately 15% of them singletons; the top ten hold roughly 7.6%. The source material was PBMCs from blood, sampled approximately 15 days before vaccination. The chain carries TRBV29-1 and TRBJ2-1; 7 bases line up with TRBD2. This receptor was taken from a man between 50 and 59 years old who received an inactivated influenza vaccine. CDR3 coding DNA: TGCAGCGTTGGGACTAGTAGTCACAATGAGCAGTTCTTC. Translation: CSVGTSSHNEQFF.